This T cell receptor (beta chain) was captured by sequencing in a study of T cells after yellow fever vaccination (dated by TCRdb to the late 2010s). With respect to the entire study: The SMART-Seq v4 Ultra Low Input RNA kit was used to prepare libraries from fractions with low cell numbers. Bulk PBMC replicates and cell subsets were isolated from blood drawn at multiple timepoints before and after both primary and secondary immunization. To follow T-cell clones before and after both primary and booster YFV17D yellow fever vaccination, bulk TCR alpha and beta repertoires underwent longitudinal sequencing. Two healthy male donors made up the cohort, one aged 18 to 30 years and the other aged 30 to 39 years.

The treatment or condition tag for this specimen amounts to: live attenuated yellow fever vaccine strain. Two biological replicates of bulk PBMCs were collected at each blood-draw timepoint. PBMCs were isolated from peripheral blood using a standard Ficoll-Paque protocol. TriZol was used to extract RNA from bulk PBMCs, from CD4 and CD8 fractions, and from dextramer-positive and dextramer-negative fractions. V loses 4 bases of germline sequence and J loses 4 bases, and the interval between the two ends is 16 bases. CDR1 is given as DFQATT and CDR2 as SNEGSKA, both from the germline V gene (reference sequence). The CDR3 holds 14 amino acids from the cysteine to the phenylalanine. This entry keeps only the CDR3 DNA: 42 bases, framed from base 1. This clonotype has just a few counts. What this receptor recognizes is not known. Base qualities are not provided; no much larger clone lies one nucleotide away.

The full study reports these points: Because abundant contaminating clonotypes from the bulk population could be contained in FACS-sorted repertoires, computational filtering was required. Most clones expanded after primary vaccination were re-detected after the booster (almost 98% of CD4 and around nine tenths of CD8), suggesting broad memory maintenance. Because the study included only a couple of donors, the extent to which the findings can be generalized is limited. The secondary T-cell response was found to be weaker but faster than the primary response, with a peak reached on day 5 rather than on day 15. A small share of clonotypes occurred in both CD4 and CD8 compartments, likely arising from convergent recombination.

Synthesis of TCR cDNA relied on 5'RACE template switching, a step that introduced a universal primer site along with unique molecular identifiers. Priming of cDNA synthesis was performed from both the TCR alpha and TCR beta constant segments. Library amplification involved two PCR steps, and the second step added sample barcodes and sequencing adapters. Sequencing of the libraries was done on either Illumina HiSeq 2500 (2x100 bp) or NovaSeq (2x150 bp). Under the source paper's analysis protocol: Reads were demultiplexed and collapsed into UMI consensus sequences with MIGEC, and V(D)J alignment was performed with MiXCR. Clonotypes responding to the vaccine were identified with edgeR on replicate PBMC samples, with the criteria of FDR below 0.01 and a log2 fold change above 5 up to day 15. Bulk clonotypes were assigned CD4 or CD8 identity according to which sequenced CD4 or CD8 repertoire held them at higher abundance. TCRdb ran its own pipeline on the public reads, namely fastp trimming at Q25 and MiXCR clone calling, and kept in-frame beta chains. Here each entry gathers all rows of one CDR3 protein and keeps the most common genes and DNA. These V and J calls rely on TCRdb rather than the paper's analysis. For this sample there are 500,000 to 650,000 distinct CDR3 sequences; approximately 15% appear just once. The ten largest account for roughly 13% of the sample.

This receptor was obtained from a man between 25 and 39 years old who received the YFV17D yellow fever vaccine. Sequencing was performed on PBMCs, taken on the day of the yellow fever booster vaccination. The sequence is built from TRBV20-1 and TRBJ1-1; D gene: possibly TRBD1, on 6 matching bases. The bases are TGCAGTGCTATTACGAACCGACAGGTCACTGAAGCTTTCTTT. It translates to CSAITNRQVTEAFF.